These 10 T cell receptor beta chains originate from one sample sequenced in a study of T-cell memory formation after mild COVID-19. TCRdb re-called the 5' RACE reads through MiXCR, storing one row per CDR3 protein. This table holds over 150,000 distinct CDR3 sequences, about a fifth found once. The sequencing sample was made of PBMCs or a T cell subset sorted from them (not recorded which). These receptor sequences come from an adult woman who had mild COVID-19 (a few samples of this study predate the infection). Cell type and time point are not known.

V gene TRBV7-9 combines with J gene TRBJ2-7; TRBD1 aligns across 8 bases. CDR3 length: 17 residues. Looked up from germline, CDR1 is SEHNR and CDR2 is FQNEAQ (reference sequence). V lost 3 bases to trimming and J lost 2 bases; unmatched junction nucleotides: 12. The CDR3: CASSFSIVGDRTYEQYF. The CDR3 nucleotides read TGTGCCAGCAGCTTTTCGATCGTCGGGGACAGGACCTACGAGCAGTACTTC.

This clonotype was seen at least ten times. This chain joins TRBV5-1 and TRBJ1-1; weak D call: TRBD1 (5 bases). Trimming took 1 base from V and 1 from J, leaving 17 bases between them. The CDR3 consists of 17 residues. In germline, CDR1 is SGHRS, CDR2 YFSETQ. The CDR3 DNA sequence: TGCGCCAGCAGCTTGTCAGCGGCACGGACACAGAACACTGAAGCTTTCTTT. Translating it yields CASSLSAARTQNTEAFF.

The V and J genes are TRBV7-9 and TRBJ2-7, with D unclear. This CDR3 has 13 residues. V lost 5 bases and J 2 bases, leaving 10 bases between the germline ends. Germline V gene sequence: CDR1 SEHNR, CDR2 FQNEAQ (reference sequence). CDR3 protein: CASSRAGTYEQYF. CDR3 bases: TGTGCCAGCAGCCGGGCTGGCACCTACGAGCAGTACTTC.

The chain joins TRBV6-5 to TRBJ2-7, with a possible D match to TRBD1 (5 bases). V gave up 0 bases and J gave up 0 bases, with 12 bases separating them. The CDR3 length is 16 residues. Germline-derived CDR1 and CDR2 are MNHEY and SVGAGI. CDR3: CASSYSIGQGSYEQYF. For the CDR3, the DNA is TGTGCCAGCAGTTACTCGATCGGGCAGGGCTCCTACGAGCAGTACTTC.

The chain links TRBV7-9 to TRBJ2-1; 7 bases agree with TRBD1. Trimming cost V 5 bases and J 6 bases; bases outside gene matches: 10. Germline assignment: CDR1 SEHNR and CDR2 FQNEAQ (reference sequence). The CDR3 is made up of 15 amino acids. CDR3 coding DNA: TGTGCCAGCAGCGCTCCCGGGACAGTATTCAATGAGCAGTTCTTC. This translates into CASSAPGTVFNEQFF.

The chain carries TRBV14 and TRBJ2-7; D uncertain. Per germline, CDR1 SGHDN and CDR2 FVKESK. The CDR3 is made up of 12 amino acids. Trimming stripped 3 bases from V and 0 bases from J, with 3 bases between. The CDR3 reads CASSHSSYEQYV. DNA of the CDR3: TGTGCCAGCAGCCATAGCTCCTACGAGCAGTACGTC.

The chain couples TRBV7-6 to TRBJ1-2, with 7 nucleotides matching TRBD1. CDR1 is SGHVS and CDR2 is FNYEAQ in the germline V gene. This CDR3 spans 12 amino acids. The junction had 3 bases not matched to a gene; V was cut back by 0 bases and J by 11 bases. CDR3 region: CASSLAQGEYTF. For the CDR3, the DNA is TGTGCCAGCAGCTTAGCTCAGGGGGAATACACCTTC.

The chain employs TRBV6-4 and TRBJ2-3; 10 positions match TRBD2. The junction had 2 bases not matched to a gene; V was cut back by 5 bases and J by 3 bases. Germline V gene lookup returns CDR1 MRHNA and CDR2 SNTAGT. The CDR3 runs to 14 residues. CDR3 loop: CASSTSGETDTQYF. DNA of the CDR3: TGTGCCAGCAGTACTAGCGGGGAGACAGATACGCAGTATTTT.

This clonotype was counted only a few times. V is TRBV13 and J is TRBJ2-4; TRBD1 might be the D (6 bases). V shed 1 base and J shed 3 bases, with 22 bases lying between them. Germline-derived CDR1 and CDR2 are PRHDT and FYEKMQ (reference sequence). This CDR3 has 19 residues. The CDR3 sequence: CASSLAQVDHQGGKNIQYF. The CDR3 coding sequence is TGTGCCAGCAGCTTAGCTCAGGTGGACCACCAAGGGGGCAAAAACATTCAGTACTTC.

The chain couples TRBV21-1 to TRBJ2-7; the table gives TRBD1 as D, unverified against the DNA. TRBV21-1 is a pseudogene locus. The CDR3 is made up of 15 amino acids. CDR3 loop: CASSVPRQGAYEQYF. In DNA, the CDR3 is TGTGCCAGCAGCGTACCCAGACAGGGAGCCTACGAGCAGTACTTC.